The sequence of this T cell receptor beta chain was determined in a study of PD-L1 blockade in urothelial cancer. Study in general: Prior regimens of chemotherapy numbered 0 to 3 per patient. Blood was analyzed 3 weeks (second dose) and 6 weeks after treatment start.

V was cut by 7 bases and J by 7 bases, with 14 bases left in between. CDR1 is MNHNY, CDR2 SVGAGI, per germline (reference sequence). CDR3 length: 13 residues. TCRdb's copy holds only in-frame clones and misses some; the assay was immunoSEQ multiplex PCR. The sample has 50,000 to 60,000 clones, about 86% seen once. The chain joins TRBV6-6 to TRBJ1-5; the D is unclear. This material consisted of PBMCs, taken around atezolizumab (anti-PD-L1) treatment. The receptor was isolated from a man between 50 and 59 years old with urothelial cancer. CDR3 sequence (DNA): TGTGCCAGCACCTCTTTCCACAGACAGCCCCAGCATTTT. It yields the protein CASTSFHRQPQHF.